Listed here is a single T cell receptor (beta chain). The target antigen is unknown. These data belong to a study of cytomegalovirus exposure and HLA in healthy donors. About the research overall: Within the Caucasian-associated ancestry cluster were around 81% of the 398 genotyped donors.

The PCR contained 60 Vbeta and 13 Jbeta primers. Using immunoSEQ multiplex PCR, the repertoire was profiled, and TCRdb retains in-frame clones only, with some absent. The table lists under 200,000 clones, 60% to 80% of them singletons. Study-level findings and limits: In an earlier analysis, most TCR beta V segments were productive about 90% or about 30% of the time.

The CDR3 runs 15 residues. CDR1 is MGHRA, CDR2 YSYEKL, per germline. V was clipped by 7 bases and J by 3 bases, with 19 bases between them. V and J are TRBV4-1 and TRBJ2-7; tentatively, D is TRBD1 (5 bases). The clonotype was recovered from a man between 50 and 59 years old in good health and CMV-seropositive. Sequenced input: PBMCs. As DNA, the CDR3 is TGCGCCAGCATACCAAAGAAGGGAAGGGGCTACGAGCAGTACTTC. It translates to CASIPKKGRGYEQYF.